This entry lists 16 T cell receptor beta chains sequenced from one sample in a study of T cell responses to AZD1222 COVID-19 vaccine. TCRdb keeps only in-frame clones here, not all; method: immunoSEQ multiplex PCR. The sample contains some 130,000 clones, more than 75% of which appear only once. The source was peripheral blood, collected on day 0 of AZD1222 vaccination. The receptor source for this set is an adult in good health.

The chain is built from TRBV11-3 and TRBJ2-2, with D perhaps matching TRBD1 or TRBD2 (6 bases each). Trimming took off 7 bases at V and 3 bases at J, with 15 bases between the two ends. CDR1 and CDR2 from the germline V gene are SGHNT and YENEEA. The CDR3 is 15 residues long. Written as DNA, the CDR3 is TGTGCCAGCACCCCCGGGGGACATGACACCGGGGAGCTGTTTTTT. Protein: CASTPGGHDTGELFF.

This clone was detected only once. The chain is built from TRBV6-2 or TRBV6-3 and TRBJ1-2; no firm D call. With 6 bases removed from V and 0 bases from J, the gap between germline ends came to 8 bases. The CDR3 consists of 13 residues. CDR1 MNHEY and CDR2 SVGEGT come from the germline V gene. Here the CDR3 DNA reads TGTGCCAGCAGCATCTTAGCTAACTATGGCTACACCTTC. Protein sequence: CASSILANYGYTF.

Details on this clone: Additional DNA sequences in this sample encode the identical CDR3. This chain joins TRBV12-3 or TRBV12-4 and TRBJ2-5; D is ambiguous. The V end was cut by 4 bases, the J end by 1 base, with 7 bases between. The CDR3 is 13 residues long. CDR3 coding DNA: TGTGCCAGCAGTTCATGGGCCCAAGAGACCCAGTACTTC. Its translation: CASSSWAQETQYF.

The gene calls are TRBV10-1 and TRBJ2-7; D is undetermined. V was trimmed by 1 base and J by 2 bases, leaving 18 bases between them. This CDR3 spans 17 amino acids. Germline CDR1 is WNHNN and CDR2 is SYGVQD (reference sequence). The CDR3 loop reads CASSEFADASWTYEQYF. DNA of the CDR3: TGCGCCAGCAGTGAGTTCGCCGACGCCTCGTGGACCTACGAGCAGTACTTC.

This rearrangement joins TRBV28 to TRBJ1-1, with 7 bases fitting TRBD1. J gave up 5 bases and V 5 bases, and 8 bases lay outside the gene matches. The CDR3 runs to 14 residues. Germline V lookup: CDR1 MDHEN, CDR2 SYDVKM. The CDR3 here is CASSLGDRVTEAFF. DNA for the CDR3: TGTGCCAGCAGTCTTGGGGACAGAGTTACTGAAGCTTTCTTT.

This chain connects TRBV7-2 to TRBJ2-5; possible D gene TRBD2, 7 bases. Germline V lookup: CDR1 SGHTA, CDR2 FQGNSA. CDR3 size: 15 residues. V was shortened by 5 bases and J by 3 bases, with 16 bases between the two germline ends. The CDR3 DNA sequence: TGTGCCAGCAGCCGTAGGGGGGGGGCCAAAGAGACCCAGTACTTC. The encoded protein is CASSRRGGAKETQYF.

The count of this clone is one. V is TRBV6-6 and J is TRBJ2-2; D tentatively fits TRBD1 or TRBD2 (5 bases each). The length of the CDR3 is 15 residues. Germline values: CDR1 MNHNY, CDR2 SVGAGI (reference sequence). Trimming pared 0 bases from V and 3 bases from J, leaving 8 bases between. CDR3 DNA sequence: TGTGCCAGCAGTTACTCAGAGGGGTACACCGGGGAGCTGTTTTTT. This sequence encodes CASSYSEGYTGELFF.

The rearrangement links TRBV5-1 to TRBJ1-1, with D unresolved. The CDR3 loop spans 12 amino acids. V shed 0 bases and J shed 3 bases, with 3 bases lying between them. Per the germline V gene, CDR1 is SGHRS and CDR2 is YFSETQ. The CDR3 DNA follows: TGCGCCAGCAGCTTGGCAGACACTGAAGCTTTCTTT. Its protein product is CASSLADTEAFF.

This clone was picked up a small number of times. Written as DNA, the CDR3 is TGTGCCAGCAGCCGCCAGCCTTCCGGGACAGGGGGAACCTACGAGCAGTACTTC. As protein: CASSRQPSGTGGTYEQYF. This sequence joins TRBV4-2 and TRBJ2-7, with 11 bases matching TRBD1. The CDR3 totals 18 residues. The germline CDR1 and CDR2 sequences are LGHNA and YNFKEQ. V shed 4 bases, J shed 2 bases, and the junction held 13 bases outside the gene matches.

The chain combines TRBV2 with TRBJ1-3; D gene uncertain. Germline loops: CDR1 SNHLY, CDR2 FYNNEI. Trimming cost V 4 bases and J 2 bases, with 6 bases left between them. The CDR3 has 13 residues. CDR3 nucleotide sequence: TGTGCCAGCAGTGCAGTACCTGGAAACACCATATATTTT. This translates into CASSAVPGNTIYF. Using reference TRBV2 and TRBJ1-3 for the parts outside the CDR3, the full variable domain is EPEVTQTPSHQVTQMGQEVILRCVPISNHLYFYWYRQILGQKVEFLVSFYNNEISEKSEIFDDQFSVERPDGSNFTLKIRSTKLEDSAMYFCASSAVPGNTIYFGEGSWLTVV.

This clone has only a few counts. CDR3 DNA sequence: TGTGCCAGCACCTGGGCAGGGTATTTGAGCAATCAGCCCCAGCATTTT. This translates into CASTWAGYLSNQPQHF. This chain connects TRBV19 to TRBJ1-5, with a possible D match to TRBD1 (5 bases). V lost 9 bases and J lost 1, with 19 bases in between. There are 16 residues in the CDR3. Germline V gene data show CDR1 as LNHDA and CDR2 as SQIVND (reference sequence). The full variable domain, its missing parts supplied by reference TRBV19 and TRBJ1-5, is DGGITQSPKYLFRKEGQNVTLSCEQNLNHDAMYWYRQDPGQGLRLIYYSQIVNDFQKGDIAEGYSVSREKKESFPLTVTSAQKNPTAFYLCASTWAGYLSNQPQHFGDGTRLSIL.

V is TRBV7-3 and J is TRBJ1-1; TRBD1 agrees at 9 bases. Trimming removed 5 bases from V and 3 bases from J; junction bases left unmatched: 16. Germline V gives CDR1 SGHTA, CDR2 FQGTGA. The CDR3 loop spans 18 amino acids. The CDR3 sequence: CASSPGPGTGKMYTEAFF. The DNA for the CDR3 is TGTGCCAGCAGCCCGGGGCCCGGGACAGGGAAGATGTACACTGAAGCTTTCTTT.

The rearrangement uses TRBV7-2 and TRBJ1-2; no clear D gene. Germline CDR1 is SGHTA and CDR2 is FQGNSA. V gave up 5 bases and J gave up 8 bases, with 12 bases separating them. CDR3 size: 12 residues. As DNA, the CDR3 is TGTGCCAGCAGCCCCTTGTATACGGGCTACACCTTC. Translation gives CASSPLYTGYTF. Full variable domain (remainder filled in from reference TRBV7-2 and TRBJ1-2): GAGVSQSPSNKVTEKGKDVELRCDPISGHTALYWYRQSLGQGLEFLIYFQGNSAPDKSGLPSDRFSAERTGGSVSTLTIQRTQQEDSAVYLCASSPLYTGYTFGSGTRLTVV.

The rearrangement uses TRBV5-1 and TRBJ2-2, with 9 nucleotides matching TRBD1. Losses at the gene ends were 0 bases for V and 7 bases for J; bases not matched to a gene: 7. The CDR3 covers 16 residues. Germline CDR1 SGHRS, CDR2 YFSETQ. The CDR3 bases are TGCGCCAGCAGCTTGGAGGGACAGGGATTTATCGGGGAGCTGTTTTTT. Translating gives CASSLEGQGFIGELFF.

The rearrangement links TRBV27 to TRBJ2-1; 9 bases agree with TRBD2. Germline values: CDR1 MNHEY, CDR2 SMNVEV (reference sequence). The CDR3 contains 16 residues. The trim removed 4 bases at V and 6 bases at J, leaving 10 bases unmatched. CDR3 sequence: CASSSNAGGRRNEQFF. The CDR3 region has the DNA TGTGCCAGCAGTTCAAATGCGGGGGGGCGGCGCAATGAGCAGTTCTTC.

The chain uses TRBV5-1 and TRBJ1-4; D remains ambiguous. The CDR3 contains 15 residues. Germline loops: CDR1 SGHRS, CDR2 YFSETQ. The V gene lost 4 bases and the J gene lost 3 bases, with 13 bases spanning the gap. In DNA, the CDR3 is TGCGCCAGCAGCATAACAACGGCGGCTAATGAAAAACTGTTTTTT. Its protein product is CASSITTAANEKLFF.